The present entry profiles one TCR beta chain with its context. What it binds is unknown. The data originate from a study of blood T cells in healthy people across ages. Then a second PCR, running roughly 7 to 11 cycles, was carried out with a sample-barcoded 5' primer and a J-beta primer mix. TCRdb passed the 5' RACE reads through MiXCR, listing each CDR3 protein once. This sample has some 1,500,000 distinct CDR3 sequences; about 45% occur once, and the top ten carry around 4%. Findings of the study overall: More naive CD4+ cells and higher diversity marked long-lived donors relative to aged donors. CMV status of donors was unknown, possibly confounding expanded clonotype changes.

The germline V and J ends were trimmed by 0 bases and 4 bases, with 16 bases remaining between them. Germline V gene lookup returns CDR1 LGHNA and CDR2 YNFKEQ. The CDR3 totals 17 residues. The source of this sequence is a woman aged 18-29 years in good health. What was sequenced was blood. This sequence joins TRBV4-2 and TRBJ2-1; D gene ambiguous. CDR3 residues: CASSQDYPTSRYNEQFF. DNA of the CDR3: TGTGCCAGCAGCCAAGATTACCCAACGTCTAGGTACAATGAGCAGTTCTTC.